These T cell receptor beta chains were read from a single sample in a study of identical twins. From the 5' RACE reads, TCRdb called clonotypes with MiXCR, one entry per CDR3 protein. The sample lists some 900,000 distinct CDR3 sequences; around 12% were seen once. This sample also belongs to another study, concerning yellow fever vaccine responses in identical twins.

Sequenced: PBMCs. Receptors were obtained from a woman aged 18-29 years in good health. Both conserved end residues are part of each CDR3. Each record gives: clone size, V gene, J gene, D gene, CDR3 DNA, CDR3 protein. A D gene is named only where the DNA matches it firmly. The size of a clone is reported for some rows only, either as once, few or many, or as a class for expanded clones.

many	TRBV4-1	TRBJ1-2	.	TGCGCCAGCAGCCAAGTGTCTCGGGATGGCTACACCTTC	CASSQVSRDGYTF
few	TRBV4-2	TRBJ2-2	TRBD2	TGTGCCAGCAGCCAAGTTTACAGCGGGAGTCACGGGGAGCTGTTTTTT	CASSQVYSGSHGELFF
.	TRBV12-3/TRBV12-4	TRBJ2-5	.	TGTGCCAGCAGTTTAGCAGGGGGGAAAGAGGCCCAGTACTTC	CASSLAGGKEAQYF
.	TRBV5-1	TRBJ1-1	TRBD1	TGCGCCAGCAGCTCAACTCGCGGGACAGGGGACGAGGCTTTCTTT	CASSSTRGTGDEAFF
.	TRBV10-2	TRBJ2-3	.	TGCGCCAGCAGTGAGTCGAATAGGGCGGGACATACGCAGTATTTT	CASSESNRAGHTQYF
few	TRBV7-9	TRBJ2-2	TRBD1	TGTGCCAGCAGCCTCAGGGACAGGGGGCAAGGGGAGCTGTTTTTT	CASSLRDRGQGELFF
.	TRBV28	TRBJ1-5	.	TGTGCCAGCAGTTTGTTGGGGGCCCAGCCCCAGCATTTT	CASSLLGAQPQHF
.	TRBV3-1	TRBJ2-5	TRBD2	TGTGCCAGCAGCCTAAAGCGTCCAGCGGGAGAAGAGACCCAGTACTTC	CASSLKRPAGEETQYF
.	TRBV7-7	TRBJ2-1	.	TGTGCCAGCAGCCTTATTCTGGGGTCGAATGAGCAGTTCTTC	CASSLILGSNEQFF
few	TRBV6-1	TRBJ1-6	TRBD1	TGTGCCAGCAGCTCTGGACAGGGTTACTCACCCCTCCACTTT	CASSSGQGYSPLHF
few	TRBV12-3/TRBV12-4	TRBJ1-5	TRBD1	TGTGCCAGCAGTTTTATCGGGACAGGGGCTCAGCCCCAGCATTTT	CASSFIGTGAQPQHF
few	TRBV3-1	TRBJ1-6	.	TGTGCCAGCAGCCTACGGGGCGGAGGGTCACCCCTCCACTTT	CASSLRGGGSPLHF
.	TRBV20-1	TRBJ2-7	.	TGCAGTGCTAGCGGGGCGTCCTACGAGCAGTACTTC	CSASGASYEQYF
.	TRBV12-3/TRBV12-4	TRBJ2-1	TRBD1	TGTGCCAGCAGTTTAGGGACCGGGACAGGGGGCGCGTATGAGCAGTTCTTC	CASSLGTGTGGAYEQFF
many	TRBV20-1	TRBJ2-7	TRBD1	TGCAGTGCTAGAGGACAGGGATCCTACGAGCAGTACTTC	CSARGQGSYEQYF
few	TRBV7-6	TRBJ2-1	TRBD2	TGTGCCAGCAGCTTAGCCGGACTAGGCTACAATGAGCAGTTCTTC	CASSLAGLGYNEQFF
many	TRBV12-3/TRBV12-4	TRBJ2-5	.	TGTGCCACCACCCCCCTAGCTCGGGAGACCCAGTACTTC	CATTPLARETQYF
.	TRBV7-9	TRBJ1-2	.	TGTGCCAGCAGCCCCAACCCCGGGGGGCGAGGAGGCTACACCTTC	CASSPNPGGRGGYTF
.	TRBV3-1	TRBJ2-5	.	TGTGCCAGCAGCCAAGAGGCGAGCGTACGATACCAAGAGACCCAGTACTTC	CASSQEASVRYQETQYF
.	TRBV29-1	TRBJ1-1	.	TGCAGCGTGCCTGGTGGATTGAACACTGAAGCTTTCTTT	CSVPGGLNTEAFF
few	TRBV7-2	TRBJ2-2	.	TGTGCCAGCAGCCCCGCCGGGACCTCGAACACCGGGGAGCTGTTTTTT	CASSPAGTSNTGELFF
.	TRBV6-5	TRBJ2-2	TRBD2	TGTGCCAGCAGTTATGAAGGGGCGGGAGCGGGGGAGCTGTTTTTT	CASSYEGAGAGELFF
.	TRBV5-1	TRBJ2-7	.	TGCGCCAGCAGAAGTCCGGGGGAAAGCTCCTACGAGCAGTACTTC	CASRSPGESSYEQYF
.	TRBV2	TRBJ2-1	.	TGTGCCAGCAGTGACGGGTGGTACAATGAGCAGTTCTTC	CASSDGWYNEQFF
few	TRBV4-1	TRBJ1-4	.	TGCGCCAGCAGCCAAGTCAGGGGATTCGAAAAACTGTTTTTT	CASSQVRGFEKLFF
few	TRBV3-1	TRBJ1-6	.	TGTGCCAGCAGCCATCTGTCGGGCCGGACGAGGGGAAGCTCCTATAATTCACCCCTCCACTTT	CASSHLSGRTRGSSYNSPLHF
.	TRBV7-7	TRBJ2-3	TRBD1	TGTGCCACCAGACAGGGTGGTTCGGATACGCAGTATTTT	CATRQGGSDTQYF
.	TRBV2	TRBJ2-2	TRBD2	TGTGCCAGCAGTCACCGGGACTACAACACCGGGGAGCTGTTTTTT	CASSHRDYNTGELFF
few	TRBV2	TRBJ2-4	TRBD2	TGTGCCAGCAGTGAAACTAGCGGGGGGGCGAAAAACATTCAGTACTTC	CASSETSGGAKNIQYF
many	TRBV6-2/TRBV6-3	TRBJ2-3	TRBD2	TGTGCCAGCAGTCCTAGCGGGGGGGCCACAGATACGCAGTATTTT	CASSPSGGATDTQYF
many	TRBV3-1	TRBJ2-2	TRBD2	TGTGCCAGCAGCCAAGGCGGGAGGGCCAGCACCGGGGAGCTGTTTTTT	CASSQGGRASTGELFF
many	TRBV7-9	TRBJ2-7	TRBD1	TGTGCCAGCAGCTCAACAGGGGGCAGCTCCTACGAGCAGTACTTC	CASSSTGGSSYEQYF
many	TRBV10-3	TRBJ2-1	TRBD1	TGTGCCATCAGGGGGACAGCCTACAATGAGCAGTTCTTC	CAIRGTAYNEQFF
few	TRBV5-1	TRBJ2-4	TRBD2	TGCGCCAGCAGCTTGGGCGGGAGTACGGACATTCAGTACTTC	CASSLGGSTDIQYF
few	TRBV20-1	TRBJ2-1	TRBD2	TGCAGTGCTAGAGCTACCCTGGGGGGACTAGCTAGGGATGAGCAGTTCTTC	CSARATLGGLARDEQFF
many	TRBV28	TRBJ1-4	TRBD1	TGTGCCAGCAGTTTGGGGGGGACAGGGCGTGAAAAACTGTTTTTT	CASSLGGTGREKLFF
few	TRBV12-3/TRBV12-4	TRBJ2-7	TRBD2	TGTGCCAGCAGTTTAGGGACTAGCGGGGCTAGCTCCTACGAGCAGTACTTC	CASSLGTSGASSYEQYF
.	TRBV5-1	TRBJ2-5	TRBD1	TGCGCCAGCAGCTTGGCAGGACAGGGATTTGAGACCCAGTACTTC	CASSLAGQGFETQYF
few	TRBV2	TRBJ2-7	.	TGTGCCAGCAGTGGAGTACAGGGCTACGAGCAGTACTTC	CASSGVQGYEQYF
.	TRBV24-1	TRBJ2-2	TRBD2	TGTGCCACCAGTCCCGGCCTAGCGGGAGGGCCCGGGGGGACCGGGGAGCTGTTTTTT	CATSPGLAGGPGGTGELFF
many	TRBV7-9	TRBJ2-1	.	TGTGCCAGCAGTAAGGGCAGTTCCAATGAGCAGTTCTTC	CASSKGSSNEQFF
few	TRBV27	TRBJ2-7	.	TGTGCCAGCAGTTATGGCTCGGGTAGGATCGGCGAGCAGTACTTC	CASSYGSGRIGEQYF
few	TRBV11-2	TRBJ2-1	.	TGTGCCAGCAGCTTAAGAGATTGGCAGGGTTACAATGAGCAGTTCTTC	CASSLRDWQGYNEQFF
few	TRBV20-1	TRBJ2-6	TRBD1	TGCAGTGCTAGTGGGGCAGGGGGTACTGGGGCCAACGTCCTGACTTTC	CSASGAGGTGANVLTF
many	TRBV5-1	TRBJ2-1	.	TGCGCCAGCAGCTCGTTAGAGGTAGTCTCCTACAATGAGCAGTTCTTC	CASSSLEVVSYNEQFF
many	TRBV12-3/TRBV12-4	TRBJ1-2	TRBD1	TGTGCCAGCAGTTTGTTTGACAGGGGGCCTGGAGGCTACACCTTC	CASSLFDRGPGGYTF